Sequencing of this TCR beta chain was carried out in a study of blood T cell repertoires in COVID-19. The data were produced by immunoSEQ multiplex PCR, yet TCRdb's version contains in-frame clones alone and is incomplete. The sample consists of about 380,000 clones, roughly 90% of them appearing once. Between the trimmed V and J ends, which lost 6 bases and 8 bases, there was a span of 11 bases. The CDR3 loop spans 11 amino acids. In germline, CDR1 is DFQATT, CDR2 SNEGSKA (reference sequence). This chain links TRBV20-1 with TRBJ2-1; the D gene is possibly TRBD2 (5 bases). The TCR was taken from a man aged 35 to 55 with acute or convalescent COVID-19. The specimen sequenced was peripheral blood. CDR3: CSAPDFDEQFF. CDR3 DNA sequence: TGCAGTGCCCCGGACTTCGATGAGCAGTTCTTC.